This TCR beta chain is from a study of OX40 agonist ivuxolimab in advanced cancers. TCRdb keeps only in-frame clones here, not all; method: immunoSEQ multiplex PCR. The table lists some 85,000 clones, roughly 88% of them singletons. This CDR3 has 14 residues. Losses at the gene ends were 0 bases for V and 7 bases for J; bases not matched to a gene: 3. Looked up from germline, CDR1 is MRHNA and CDR2 is SNTAGT. This rearrangement joins TRBV6-4 to TRBJ1-5; TRBD1 aligns across 7 bases. This clonotype was sampled from an adult with an advanced solid tumor such as melanoma, head and neck, liver or kidney cancer. Sequencing used CD4+ or CD8+ T cells sorted from blood, obtained in a trial of the OX40 agonist ivuxolimab. CDR3 region: CASSDSGGGQPQHF. CDR3 DNA: TGTGCCAGCAGTGACTCAGGGGGCGGCCAGCCCCAGCATTTT.